This T cell receptor (beta chain) was captured in a study of OX40 agonist ivuxolimab in advanced cancers. Study in general: At doses from 0.01 to 10 mg/kg, patients were given intravenous ivuxolimab every 2 weeks. The group had a mean age of 60 years, ranged from roughly 23 to 90, and was 82.7% male. General study results and limits: The investigators did not determine what antigen specificity the expanded peripheral T cells had. CD4+ and CD8+ T cells in blood underwent clonal expansion by week 6 at 0.1 to 3.0 mg/kg.

Details on this clone: Its antigen is not known.

Clones were read by immunoSEQ multiplex PCR, and TCRdb kept only the in-frame ones, dropping some. This sample has around 40,000 clones, with about 80% found just once. Sequenced here: CD4+ or CD8+ T cells sorted from blood, sampled in a trial of the OX40 agonist ivuxolimab. The receptor's source is an adult with an advanced solid tumor such as melanoma, head and neck, liver or kidney cancer.

The CDR3 region is CASSPTGSGNTIYF. DNA of the CDR3: TGTGCCAGCAGCCCAACAGGGTCTGGAAACACCATATATTTT. This chain connects TRBV7-3 to TRBJ1-3; a weak D match, TRBD1 (6 bases). This CDR3 comprises 14 residues. Germline CDR1 SGHTA, CDR2 FQGTGA. Trimming left V 5 bases short and J 1 base short, with 9 bases between.